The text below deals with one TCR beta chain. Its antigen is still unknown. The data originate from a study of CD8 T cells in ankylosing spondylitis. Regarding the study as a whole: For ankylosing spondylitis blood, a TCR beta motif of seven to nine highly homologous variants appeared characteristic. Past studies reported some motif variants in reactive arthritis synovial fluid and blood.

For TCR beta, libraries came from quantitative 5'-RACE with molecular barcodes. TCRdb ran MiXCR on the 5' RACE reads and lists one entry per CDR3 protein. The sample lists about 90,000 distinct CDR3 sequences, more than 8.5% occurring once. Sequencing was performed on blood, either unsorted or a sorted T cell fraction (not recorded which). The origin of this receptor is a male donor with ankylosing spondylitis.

Here the CDR3 reads CASSSGQSTEAFF. The CDR3 bases are TGCGCCAGCAGTTCCGGACAGAGCACTGAAGCTTTCTTT. The chain uses TRBV5-1 and TRBJ1-1; the D gene is possibly TRBD1 (6 bases). Per germline, CDR1 SGHRS and CDR2 YFSETQ. V dropped 5 bases and J dropped 4 bases, with 12 bases sitting between them. This CDR3 is 13 amino acids long.